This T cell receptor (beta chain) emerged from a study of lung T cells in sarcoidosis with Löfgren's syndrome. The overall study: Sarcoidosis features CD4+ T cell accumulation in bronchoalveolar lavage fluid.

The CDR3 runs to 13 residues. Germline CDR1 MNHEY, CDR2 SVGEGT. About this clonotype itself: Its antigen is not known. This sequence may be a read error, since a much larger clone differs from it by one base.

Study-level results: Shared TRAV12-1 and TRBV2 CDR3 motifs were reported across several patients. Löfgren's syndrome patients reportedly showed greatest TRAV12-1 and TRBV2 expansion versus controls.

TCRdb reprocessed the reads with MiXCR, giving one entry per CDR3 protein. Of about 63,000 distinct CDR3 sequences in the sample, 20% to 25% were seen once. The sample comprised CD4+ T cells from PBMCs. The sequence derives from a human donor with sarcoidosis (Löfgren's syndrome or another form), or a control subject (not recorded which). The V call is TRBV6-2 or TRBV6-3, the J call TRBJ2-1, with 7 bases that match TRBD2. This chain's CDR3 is CAGSYLAVNEQFF. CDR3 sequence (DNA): TGTGCCGGCAGTTACCTAGCGGTCAATGAGCAGTTCTTC.